These T cell receptor beta chains were read from a single sample in a study of T cell changes during pregnancy in multiple sclerosis. The method was immunoSEQ multiplex PCR; TCRdb's version includes in-frame clones alone and lacks a portion of them. The sample shows approximately 45,000 clones, about 90% of them seen only once. The sample in question was CD4+ T cells from peripheral blood mononuclear cells, obtained in the second trimester of pregnancy. These receptors all stem from a female donor in good health, enrolled as a control in a pregnancy study. CDR3s include the opening cysteine and the closing phenylalanine or tryptophan. The D gene is left open where the match is weak. The size field is filled for only some rows; it gives once, few, many or a size class.

j_gene | d_gene | v_gene | abundance | CDR3aa | CDR3nt
TRBJ1-1 | . | TRBV18 | . | CASSPLSGTTNEAFF | TGTGCCAGCTCACCACTTTCCGGGACAACGAATGAAGCTTTCTTT
TRBJ1-6 | TRBD1 | TRBV5-1 | few | CASRSQRTGNSPLHF | TGCGCCAGCAGATCACAGAGGACAGGGAATTCACCCCTCCACTTT
TRBJ2-7 | TRBD2 | TRBV5-4 | . | CASSAGLPTTYEQYF | TGTGCCAGCAGCGCGGGACTACCGACCACCTACGAGCAGTACTTC
TRBJ2-7 | . | TRBV10-2 | . | CATRGAVSSYEQYF | TGCGCCACCAGGGGGGCCGTGAGCTCCTACGAGCAGTACTTC
TRBJ2-7 | TRBD1 | TRBV13 | once | CASSLGQGAMVEQYF | TGTGCCAGCAGCTTAGGACAGGGGGCGATGGTCGAGCAGTACTTC
TRBJ2-7 | . | TRBV6-5 | . | CASRETAAYEQYF | TGTGCCAGCAGGGAGACAGCAGCCTACGAGCAGTACTTC
TRBJ1-2 | . | TRBV30 | . | CAWNRDYNYGYTF | TGTGCCTGGAACCGGGACTACAACTATGGCTACACCTTC
TRBJ2-7 | . | TRBV30 | . | CAWSRGLGEQYF | TGTGCCTGGAGCCGGGGATTAGGCGAGCAGTACTTC
TRBJ1-1 | . | TRBV7-8 | . | CASTRLGSTEAFF | TGTGCCAGCACCCGACTAGGGTCCACTGAAGCTTTCTTT
TRBJ1-4 | . | TRBV5-5 | . | CASSLVARVGEKLFF | TGTGCCAGCAGCTTGGTAGCGCGGGTCGGTGAAAAACTGTTTTTT
TRBJ1-5 | TRBD1 | TRBV6-5 | . | CASSYDGTGGNQPQHF | TGTGCCAGCAGTTACGATGGGACAGGGGGAAATCAGCCCCAGCATTTT
TRBJ1-4 | . | TRBV25-1 | . | CASSEQTAFNEKLFF | TGTGCCAGCAGTGAACAGACTGCCTTTAATGAAAAACTGTTTTTT
TRBJ1-5 | TRBD1 | TRBV2 | . | CASTGDRGVQPQHF | TGTGCCAGCACCGGGGACAGGGGGGTTCAGCCCCAGCATTTT
TRBJ2-3 | . | TRBV5-1 | . | CASSLAVGGRADTQYF | TGCGCCAGCAGCTTGGCGGTGGGGGGGCGGGCAGATACGCAGTATTTT
TRBJ2-7 | TRBD2 | TRBV6-6 | . | CASNIAGSFYEQYF | TGTGCCAGCAACATAGCGGGGTCGTTCTACGAGCAGTACTTC
TRBJ1-5 | . | TRBV30 | . | CAWRSSNDQPQHF | TGTGCCTGGAGGTCCTCTAATGATCAGCCCCAGCATTTT
TRBJ2-5 | TRBD2 | TRBV7-9 | . | CASSSRSGGAKKTQYF | TGTGCCAGCAGCTCCCGAAGCGGGGGGGCTAAAAAGACCCAGTACTTC
TRBJ1-1 | . | TRBV2 | . | CASRRGLGTEAFF | TGTGCCAGCAGGAGAGGATTGGGCACTGAAGCTTTCTTT
TRBJ1-1 | . | TRBV19 | . | CASSIVGSTEAFF | TGTGCCAGTAGTATAGTAGGGAGCACTGAAGCTTTCTTT
TRBJ1-1 | TRBD1 | TRBV2 | . | CASSRQGRNTEAFF | TGTGCCAGCAGTCGACAGGGAAGGAACACTGAAGCTTTCTTT
TRBJ2-5 | . | TRBV5-4 | . | CASSLQETQYF | TGTGCCAGCAGCCTACAAGAGACCCAGTACTTC
TRBJ1-2 | . | TRBV7-8 | few | CASSTQPGDYGYTF | TGTGCCAGCAGCACCCAACCAGGGGACTATGGCTACACCTTC
TRBJ1-2 | TRBD1 | TRBV25-1 | . | CASSEAPGQLNYGYTF | TGTGCCAGCAGTGAGGCACCGGGACAGCTAAACTATGGCTACACCTTC
TRBJ2-3 | . | TRBV2 | . | CASKNEADTQYF | TGTGCCAGCAAGAACGAGGCAGATACGCAGTATTTT
TRBJ2-2 | TRBD1 | TRBV4-3 | once | CASRRGQGNTGELFF | TGCGCCAGCAGGAGGGGACAGGGGAACACCGGGGAGCTGTTTTTT
TRBJ2-7 | TRBD1 | TRBV6-6 | . | CASSRDRDEQYF | TGTGCCAGCAGCAGAGACAGGGACGAGCAGTACTTC
TRBJ2-7 | . | TRBV27 | . | CASSSGGPAYEQYF | TGTGCCAGCAGCTCCGGCGGGCCTGCCTACGAGCAGTACTTC
TRBJ2-3 | TRBD2 | TRBV4-2 | . | CASSQDGTSGGRDTQYF | TGTGCCAGCAGCCAAGATGGAACTAGCGGGGGGAGGGATACGCAGTATTTT
TRBJ2-7 | TRBD2 | TRBV9 | . | CASSVGSGGGANYEQYF | TGTGCCAGCAGCGTAGGATCTGGCGGGGGGGCCAATTACGAGCAGTACTTC
TRBJ1-5 | . | TRBV4-1 | . | CASSLLALTNQPQHF | TGCGCCAGCAGCCTTTTAGCCCTGACCAATCAGCCCCAGCATTTT
TRBJ1-5 | . | TRBV5-1 | . | CASSPDRNQPQHF | TGCGCCAGCAGCCCGGACAGAAATCAGCCCCAGCATTTT
TRBJ1-1 | . | TRBV9 | . | CASSVGSENMNTEAFF | TGTGCCAGCAGCGTAGGATCCGAAAACATGAACACTGAAGCTTTCTTT
TRBJ1-2 | . | TRBV9 | . | CASSPRVGGYTF | TGTGCCAGCAGCCCCCGGGTAGGCGGCTACACCTTC
TRBJ2-7 | TRBD1 | TRBV2 | . | CASSRGQGMGEQYF | TGTGCCAGCAGTCGTGGACAGGGAATGGGAGAGCAGTACTTC
TRBJ1-2 | . | TRBV11-2 | . | CASSLLGSPNYGYTF | TGTGCCAGCAGCTTACTAGGGAGCCCGAACTATGGCTACACCTTC
TRBJ2-1 | TRBD2 | TRBV7-3 | . | CASSPNGLSGGEQFF | TGTGCCAGCAGCCCAAACGGACTATCGGGAGGTGAGCAGTTCTTC
TRBJ2-7 | . | TRBV19 | . | CASSSSRVGVGEQYF | TGTGCCAGTAGTTCATCTCGGGTGGGAGTGGGAGAGCAGTACTTC
TRBJ1-3 | . | TRBV4-3 | . | CASSQDYLVQARYF | TGCGCCAGCAGCCAAGATTATTTGGTACAGGCCCGTTATTTT
TRBJ2-1 | TRBD2 | TRBV11-3 | . | CASSLRGLASNEQFF | TGTGCCAGCAGCTTAAGGGGACTAGCGTCCAATGAGCAGTTCTTC
TRBJ2-1 | TRBD2 | TRBV19 | . | CASSIGRGGGINEQFF | TGTGCCAGTAGTATAGGTCGGGGCGGGGGGATCAATGAGCAGTTCTTC
TRBJ2-5 | . | TRBV4-2 | . | CASSPSRTDLGETQYF | TGTGCCAGCAGCCCGTCACGGACAGATCTTGGGGAGACCCAGTACTTC
TRBJ1-2 | . | TRBV9 | . | CASSVEGNYGYTF | TGTGCCAGCAGCGTAGAGGGGAACTATGGCTACACCTTC
TRBJ1-2 | . | TRBV6-1 | . | CASNGGNWGLRYTF | TGTGCCAGCAATGGTGGGAATTGGGGACTACGCTACACCTTC
TRBJ2-3 | . | TRBV12-2 | . | CASRYFSGGYTDTQYF | TGTGCAAGTCGCTACTTCAGCGGGGGCTACACAGATACGCAGTATTTT
TRBJ2-7 | TRBD2 | TRBV7-2 | . | CASSLEWSPSGETSYEQYF | TGTGCCAGCAGCTTAGAATGGTCTCCTAGCGGGGAGACCTCCTACGAGCAGTACTTC
TRBJ1-1 | . | TRBV7-8 | . | CASSLGRNTEAFF | TGTGCCAGCAGCTTAGGCAGGAACACTGAAGCTTTCTTT
TRBJ2-6 | . | TRBV10-3 | . | CAISDVQQDSGANVLTF | TGTGCCATCAGTGATGTTCAACAGGACTCTGGGGCCAACGTCCTGACTTTC
TRBJ2-6 | TRBD1 | TRBV5-6 | . | CASTPNAGGFSGANVLTF | TGTGCCAGCACCCCTAATGCAGGGGGCTTCTCTGGGGCCAACGTCCTGACTTTC
TRBJ1-1 | . | TRBV10-3 | . | CAISERGIGNTEAFF | TGTGCCATCAGTGAAAGGGGTATCGGGAACACTGAAGCTTTCTTT
TRBJ2-7 | TRBD1 | TRBV4-2 | once | CASSQDRKTYEQYF | TGTGCCAGCAGCCAGGACAGGAAGACCTACGAGCAGTACTTC
TRBJ1-6 | . | TRBV30 | . | CAWSALLGRNSPLHF | TGTGCCTGGAGTGCCTTGTTGGGGCGGAATTCACCCCTCCACTTT
TRBJ1-2 | . | TRBV5-6 | . | CASSFGSGSYGYTF | TGTGCCAGCAGCTTCGGGTCCGGCAGCTATGGCTACACCTTC
TRBJ2-3 | . | TRBV7-6 | . | CASSSEGGGASTDTQYF | TGTGCCAGCAGCTCCGAGGGTGGGGGGGCTAGCACAGATACGCAGTATTTT
TRBJ1-2 | . | TRBV5-4 | . | CASSLDGYGYTF | TGTGCCAGCAGCTTGGACGGCTATGGCTACACCTTC
TRBJ1-4 | . | TRBV2 | once | CASRAGGDEKLFF | TGTGCCAGCCGGGCGGGAGGGGATGAAAAACTGTTTTTT